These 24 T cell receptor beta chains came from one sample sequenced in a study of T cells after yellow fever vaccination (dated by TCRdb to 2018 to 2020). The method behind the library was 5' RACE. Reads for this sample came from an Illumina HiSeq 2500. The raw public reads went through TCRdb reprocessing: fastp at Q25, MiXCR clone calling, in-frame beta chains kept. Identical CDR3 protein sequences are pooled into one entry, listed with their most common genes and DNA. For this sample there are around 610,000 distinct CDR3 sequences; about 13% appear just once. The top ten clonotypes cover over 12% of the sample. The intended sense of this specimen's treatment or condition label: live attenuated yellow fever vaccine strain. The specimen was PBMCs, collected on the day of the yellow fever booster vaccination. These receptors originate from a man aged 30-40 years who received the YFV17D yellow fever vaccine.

CDR3 protein: CASSTIGLGEQYF. The CDR3 DNA is TGTGCCAGTAGTACCATTGGATTGGGCGAGCAGTACTTC. The rearrangement uses TRBV19 and TRBJ2-7; D call uncertain. The V end was cut by 4 bases, the J end by 6 bases, with 13 bases between. Germline V gene sequence: CDR1 LNHDA, CDR2 SQIVND (reference sequence). CDR3 size: 13 residues.

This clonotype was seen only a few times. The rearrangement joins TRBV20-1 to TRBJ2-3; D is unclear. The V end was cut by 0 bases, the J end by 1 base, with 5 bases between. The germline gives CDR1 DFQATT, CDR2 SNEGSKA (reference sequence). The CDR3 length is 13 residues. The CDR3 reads CSARDSRTDTQYF. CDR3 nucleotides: TGCAGTGCTAGAGATTCCCGCACAGATACGCAGTATTTT.

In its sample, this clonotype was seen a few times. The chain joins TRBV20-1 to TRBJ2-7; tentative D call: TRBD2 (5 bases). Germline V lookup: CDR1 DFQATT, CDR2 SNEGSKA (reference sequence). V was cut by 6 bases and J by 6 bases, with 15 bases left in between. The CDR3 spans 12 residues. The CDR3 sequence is CSARGGPGEQYF. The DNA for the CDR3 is TGCAGTGCCCGCGGAGGACCGGGCGAGCAGTACTTC.

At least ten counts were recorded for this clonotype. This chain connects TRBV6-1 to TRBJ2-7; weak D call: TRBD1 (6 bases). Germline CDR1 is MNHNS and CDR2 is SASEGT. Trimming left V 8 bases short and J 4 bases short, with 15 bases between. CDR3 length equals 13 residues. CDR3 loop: CASAYREGYEQYF. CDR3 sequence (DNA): TGTGCCAGCGCATACAGGGAAGGTTACGAGCAGTACTTC.

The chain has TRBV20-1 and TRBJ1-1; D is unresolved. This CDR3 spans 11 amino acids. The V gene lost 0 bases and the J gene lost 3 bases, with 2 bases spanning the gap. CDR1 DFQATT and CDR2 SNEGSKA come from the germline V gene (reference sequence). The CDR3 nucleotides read TGCAGTGCTAGAGAGGACACTGAAGCTTTCTTT. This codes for CSAREDTEAFF.

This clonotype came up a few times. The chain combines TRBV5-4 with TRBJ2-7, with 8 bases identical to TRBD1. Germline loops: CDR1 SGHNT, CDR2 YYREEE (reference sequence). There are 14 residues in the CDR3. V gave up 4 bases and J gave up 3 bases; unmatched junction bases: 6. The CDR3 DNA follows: TGTGCCAGCAGCCAACAGGGGGTCAACTACGAGCAGTACTTC. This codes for CASSQQGVNYEQYF.

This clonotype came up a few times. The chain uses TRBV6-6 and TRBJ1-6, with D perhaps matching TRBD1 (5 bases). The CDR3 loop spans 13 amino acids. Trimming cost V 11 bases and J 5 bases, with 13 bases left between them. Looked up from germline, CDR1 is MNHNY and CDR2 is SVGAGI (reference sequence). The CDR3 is CAGSPGDNSPLHF. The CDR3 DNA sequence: TGTGCCGGTAGCCCGGGGGATAATTCACCCCTCCACTTT.

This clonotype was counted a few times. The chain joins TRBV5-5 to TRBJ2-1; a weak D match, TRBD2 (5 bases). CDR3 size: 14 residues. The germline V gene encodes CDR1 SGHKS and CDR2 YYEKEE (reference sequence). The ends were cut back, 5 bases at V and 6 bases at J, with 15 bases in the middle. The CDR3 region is CASSIMGVGNEQFF. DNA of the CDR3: TGTGCCAGCAGTATCATGGGAGTCGGCAATGAGCAGTTCTTC.

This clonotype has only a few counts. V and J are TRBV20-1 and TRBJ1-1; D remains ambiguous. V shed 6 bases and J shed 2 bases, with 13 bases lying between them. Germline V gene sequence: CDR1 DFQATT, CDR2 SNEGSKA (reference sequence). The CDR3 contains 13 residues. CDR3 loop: CSAPRRTNTEAFF. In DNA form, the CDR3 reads TGCAGTGCCCCCCGGAGGACCAACACTGAAGCTTTCTTT.

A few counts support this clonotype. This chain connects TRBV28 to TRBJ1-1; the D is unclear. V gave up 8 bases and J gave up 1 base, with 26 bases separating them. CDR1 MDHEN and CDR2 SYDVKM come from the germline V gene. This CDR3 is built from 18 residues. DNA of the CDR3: TGTGCCAGCCCTCCCCCCGGATCAGGCCCTGGTGGGAACACTGAAGCTTTCTTT. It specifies CASPPPGSGPGGNTEAFF.

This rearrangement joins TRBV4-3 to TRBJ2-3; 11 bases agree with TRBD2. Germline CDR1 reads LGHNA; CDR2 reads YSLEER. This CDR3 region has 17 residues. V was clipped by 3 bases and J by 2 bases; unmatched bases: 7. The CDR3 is CASSQNLAGGLTDTQYF. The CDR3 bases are TGCGCCAGCAGCCAGAATCTAGCGGGAGGCCTCACAGATACGCAGTATTTT.

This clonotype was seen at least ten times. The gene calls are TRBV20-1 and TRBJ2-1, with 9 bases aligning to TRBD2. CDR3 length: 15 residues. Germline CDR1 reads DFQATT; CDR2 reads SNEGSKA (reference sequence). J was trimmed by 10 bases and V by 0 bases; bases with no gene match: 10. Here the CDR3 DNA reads TGCAGTGCTAGAGATAGGCTAGCGGGGCGGGTGGAGCAGTTCTTC. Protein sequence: CSARDRLAGRVEQFF.

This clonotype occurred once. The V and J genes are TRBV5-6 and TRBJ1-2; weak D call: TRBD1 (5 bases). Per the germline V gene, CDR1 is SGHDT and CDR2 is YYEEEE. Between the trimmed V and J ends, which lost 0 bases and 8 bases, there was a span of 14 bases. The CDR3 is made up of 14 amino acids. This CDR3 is CASSLVRGTKGYTF. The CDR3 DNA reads TGTGCCAGCAGCTTGGTCCGGGGCACTAAGGGCTACACCTTC.

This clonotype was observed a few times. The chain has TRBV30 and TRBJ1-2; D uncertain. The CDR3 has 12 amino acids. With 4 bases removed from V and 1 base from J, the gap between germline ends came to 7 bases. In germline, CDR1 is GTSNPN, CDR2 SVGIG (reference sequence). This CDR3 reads CAWTGVNYGYTF. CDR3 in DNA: TGTGCCTGGACAGGAGTTAACTATGGCTACACCTTC.

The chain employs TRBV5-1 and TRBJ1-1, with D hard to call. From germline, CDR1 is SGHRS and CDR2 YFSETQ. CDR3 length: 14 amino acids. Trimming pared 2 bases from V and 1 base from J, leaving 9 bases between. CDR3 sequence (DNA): TGCGCCAGCAGCTTCTCGGAAGCGAACACTGAAGCTTTCTTT. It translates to CASSFSEANTEAFF.

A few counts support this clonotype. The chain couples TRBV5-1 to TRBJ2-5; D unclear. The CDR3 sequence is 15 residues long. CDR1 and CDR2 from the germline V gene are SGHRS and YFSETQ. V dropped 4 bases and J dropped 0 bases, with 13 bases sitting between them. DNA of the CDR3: TGCGCCAGCAGCCCGGGTCTCGGCAACCAAGAGACCCAGTACTTC. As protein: CASSPGLGNQETQYF.

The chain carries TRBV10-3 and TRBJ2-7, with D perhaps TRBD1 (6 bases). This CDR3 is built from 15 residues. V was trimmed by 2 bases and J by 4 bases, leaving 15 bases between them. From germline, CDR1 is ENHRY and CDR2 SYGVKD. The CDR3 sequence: CAISEPPTGKYEQYF. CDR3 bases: TGTGCCATCAGTGAGCCCCCCACAGGGAAATACGAGCAGTACTTC.

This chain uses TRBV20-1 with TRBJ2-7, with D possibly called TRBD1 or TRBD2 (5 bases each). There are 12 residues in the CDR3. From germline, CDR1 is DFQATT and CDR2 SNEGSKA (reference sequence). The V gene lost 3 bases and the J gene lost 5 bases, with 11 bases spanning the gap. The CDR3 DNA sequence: TGCAGTGCTAGTAGCAGGGACCACGAGCAGTACTTC. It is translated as CSASSRDHEQYF.

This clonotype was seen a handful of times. CDR3: CASGASGTHRGETQYF. Written as DNA, the CDR3 is TGTGCCAGCGGGGCTAGCGGAACCCACCGGGGGGAGACCCAGTACTTC. The chain employs TRBV9 and TRBJ2-5; 7 bases line up with TRBD2. This CDR3 spans 16 amino acids. J was trimmed by 5 bases and V by 7 bases; bases with no gene match: 17. Germline-derived CDR1 and CDR2 are SGDLS and YYNGEE.

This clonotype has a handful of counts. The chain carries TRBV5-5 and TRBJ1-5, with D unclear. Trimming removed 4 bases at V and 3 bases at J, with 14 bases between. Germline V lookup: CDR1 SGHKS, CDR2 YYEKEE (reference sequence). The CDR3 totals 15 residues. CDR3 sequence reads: CASSRVGVANQPQHF. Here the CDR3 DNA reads TGTGCCAGCAGCCGTGTTGGGGTAGCCAATCAGCCCCAGCATTTT. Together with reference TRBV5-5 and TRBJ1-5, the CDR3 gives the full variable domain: DAGVTQSPTHLIKTRGQQVTLRCSPISGHKSVSWYQQVLGQGPQFIFQYYEKEERGRGNFPDRFSARQFPNYSSELNVNALLLGDSALYLCASSRVGVANQPQHFGDGTRLSIL.

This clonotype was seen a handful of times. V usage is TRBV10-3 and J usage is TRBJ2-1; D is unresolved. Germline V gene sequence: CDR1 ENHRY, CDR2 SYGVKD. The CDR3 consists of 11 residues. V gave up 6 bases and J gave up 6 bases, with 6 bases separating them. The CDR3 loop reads CAIRIVNEQFF. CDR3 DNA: TGTGCCATCAGAATAGTCAATGAGCAGTTCTTC.

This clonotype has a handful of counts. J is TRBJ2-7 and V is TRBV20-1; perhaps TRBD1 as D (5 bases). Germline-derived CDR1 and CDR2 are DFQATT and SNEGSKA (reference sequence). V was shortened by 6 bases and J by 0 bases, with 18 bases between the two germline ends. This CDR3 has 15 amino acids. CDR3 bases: TGCAGTGCACGGCCGGCGACAGCTAGCTCCTACGAGCAGTACTTC. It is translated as CSARPATASSYEQYF.

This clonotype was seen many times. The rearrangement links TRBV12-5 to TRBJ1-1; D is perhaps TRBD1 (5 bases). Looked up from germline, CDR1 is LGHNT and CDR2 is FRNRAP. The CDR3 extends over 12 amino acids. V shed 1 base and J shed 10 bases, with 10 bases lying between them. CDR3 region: CASGLAGKTAFF. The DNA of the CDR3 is TGTGCTAGTGGTTTGGCAGGGAAGACAGCTTTCTTT.

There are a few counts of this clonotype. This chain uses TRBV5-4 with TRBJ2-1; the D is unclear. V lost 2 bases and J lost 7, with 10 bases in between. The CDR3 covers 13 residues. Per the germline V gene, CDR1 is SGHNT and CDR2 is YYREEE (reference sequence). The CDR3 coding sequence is TGTGCCAGCAGCTTCAAGGACGGGAATGAGCAGTTCTTC. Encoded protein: CASSFKDGNEQFF.